This T cell receptor (beta chain) was sequenced in a study of cytomegalovirus exposure and HLA in healthy donors. The germline V and J ends were trimmed by 5 bases and 1 base, with 12 bases remaining between them. Germline values: CDR1 LNHDA, CDR2 SQIVND (reference sequence). This CDR3 is 14 amino acids long. With 60 Vbeta and 13 Jbeta primers, the PCR was carried out. Profiling relied on immunoSEQ multiplex PCR, and the TCRdb table lists in-frame clones only, not all of them. The table has hundreds of thousands of clones, over 60% seen once. This sequence was found in a male donor in good health and CMV-seronegative. Sequences were obtained from PBMCs. This rearrangement joins TRBV19 to TRBJ2-7; D uncertain. The DNA for the CDR3 is TGTGCCAGTAGTCCTAGTTTCACATCCTACGAGCAGTACTTC. It is translated as CASSPSFTSYEQYF.